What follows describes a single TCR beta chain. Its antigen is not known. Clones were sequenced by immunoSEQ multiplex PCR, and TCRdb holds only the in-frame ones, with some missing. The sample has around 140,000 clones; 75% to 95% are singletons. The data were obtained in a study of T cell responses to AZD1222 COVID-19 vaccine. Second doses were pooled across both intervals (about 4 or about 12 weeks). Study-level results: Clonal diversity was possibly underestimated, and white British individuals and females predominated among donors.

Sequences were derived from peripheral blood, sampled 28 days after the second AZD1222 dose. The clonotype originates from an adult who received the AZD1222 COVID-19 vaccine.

Written as DNA, the CDR3 is TGTGCCAGCACCAGGTGGAGCAATCAGCCCCAGCATTTT. This sequence encodes CASTRWSNQPQHF. The rearrangement joins TRBV21-1 to TRBJ1-5; no DNA check was done on the table's D call, TRBD1. TRBV21-1 is listed as a pseudogene. The CDR3 loop spans 13 amino acids.